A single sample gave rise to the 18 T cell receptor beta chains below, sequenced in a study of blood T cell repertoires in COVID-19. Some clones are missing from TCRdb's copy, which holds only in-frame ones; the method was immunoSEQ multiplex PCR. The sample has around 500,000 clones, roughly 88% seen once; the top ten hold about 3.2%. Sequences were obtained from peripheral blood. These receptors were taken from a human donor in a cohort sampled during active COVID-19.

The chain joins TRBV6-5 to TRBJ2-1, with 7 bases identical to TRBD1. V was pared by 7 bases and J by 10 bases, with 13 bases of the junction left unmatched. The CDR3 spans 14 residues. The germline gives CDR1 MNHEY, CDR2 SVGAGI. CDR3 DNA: TGTGCCAGCAAGCGACAGGGACCTAAAGGGGAGCAGTTCTTC. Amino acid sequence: CASKRQGPKGEQFF.

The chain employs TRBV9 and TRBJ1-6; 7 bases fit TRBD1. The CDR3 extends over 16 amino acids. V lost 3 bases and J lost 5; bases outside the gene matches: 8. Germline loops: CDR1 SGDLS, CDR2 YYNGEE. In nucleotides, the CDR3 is TGTGCCAGCAGCGCTGGCGGGACAGATAATAATTCACCCCTCCACTTT. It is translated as CASSAGGTDNNSPLHF.

The CDR3 DNA follows: TGTGCCAGCAGCCAAGAGCTGACTGGCGGCGGTGAGCAGTTCTTC. This sequence encodes CASSQELTGGGEQFF. The gene calls are TRBV4-2 and TRBJ2-1; no firm D call. With 0 bases removed from V and 9 bases from J, the gap between germline ends came to 15 bases. Germline V CDR1 and CDR2: LGHNA, YNFKEQ. The CDR3 has 15 amino acids.

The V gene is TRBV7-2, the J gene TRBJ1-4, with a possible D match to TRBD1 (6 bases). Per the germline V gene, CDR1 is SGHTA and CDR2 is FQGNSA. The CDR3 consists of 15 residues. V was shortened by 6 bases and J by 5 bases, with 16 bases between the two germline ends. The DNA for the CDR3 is TGTGCCAGCAGGCCCCCGGGACACCTAAATGAAAAACTGTTTTTT. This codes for CASRPPGHLNEKLFF.

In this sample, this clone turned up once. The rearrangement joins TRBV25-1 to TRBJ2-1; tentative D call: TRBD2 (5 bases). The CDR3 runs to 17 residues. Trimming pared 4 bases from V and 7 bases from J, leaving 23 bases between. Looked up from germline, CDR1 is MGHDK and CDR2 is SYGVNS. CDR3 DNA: TGTGCCAGCAGTGCCGCCGGTGGGCTGGGAGTCGCAAATGAGCAGTTCTTC. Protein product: CASSAAGGLGVANEQFF.

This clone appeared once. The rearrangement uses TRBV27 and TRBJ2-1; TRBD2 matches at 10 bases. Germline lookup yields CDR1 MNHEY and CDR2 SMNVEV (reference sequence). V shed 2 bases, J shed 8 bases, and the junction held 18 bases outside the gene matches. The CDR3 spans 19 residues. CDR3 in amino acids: CASSLPPRGLGSGRDEQFF. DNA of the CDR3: TGTGCCAGCAGTTTACCTCCCCGGGGCCTAGGGAGCGGGAGGGATGAGCAGTTCTTC.

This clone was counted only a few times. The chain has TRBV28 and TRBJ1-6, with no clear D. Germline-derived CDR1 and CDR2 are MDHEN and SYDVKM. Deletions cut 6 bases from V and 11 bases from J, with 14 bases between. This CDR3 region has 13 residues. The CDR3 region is CASSLPPRTPLHF. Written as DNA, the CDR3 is TGTGCCAGCAGCCTACCTCCGAGGACACCCCTCCACTTT.

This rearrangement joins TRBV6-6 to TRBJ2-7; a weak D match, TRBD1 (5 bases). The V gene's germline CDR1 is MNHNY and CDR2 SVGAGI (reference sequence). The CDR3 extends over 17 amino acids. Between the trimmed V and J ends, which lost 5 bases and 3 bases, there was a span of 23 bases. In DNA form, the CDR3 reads TGTGCCAGCAGTCGGGTCCAGGGTTTGAGTAGGGACTACGAGCAGTACTTC. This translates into CASSRVQGLSRDYEQYF.

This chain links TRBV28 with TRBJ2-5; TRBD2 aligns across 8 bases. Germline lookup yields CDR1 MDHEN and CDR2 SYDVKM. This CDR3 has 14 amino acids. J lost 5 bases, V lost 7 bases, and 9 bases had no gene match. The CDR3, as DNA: TGTGCCAGCACCTTCGGGAGGGCCGAGGAGACCCAGTACTTC. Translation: CASTFGRAEETQYF.

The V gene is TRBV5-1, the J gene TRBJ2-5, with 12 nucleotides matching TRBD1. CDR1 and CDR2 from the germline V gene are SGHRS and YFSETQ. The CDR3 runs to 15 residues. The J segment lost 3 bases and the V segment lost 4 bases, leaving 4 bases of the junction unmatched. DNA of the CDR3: TGCGCCAGCAGCATCGGGACAGGGGGCGAAGAGACCCAGTACTTC. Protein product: CASSIGTGGEETQYF.

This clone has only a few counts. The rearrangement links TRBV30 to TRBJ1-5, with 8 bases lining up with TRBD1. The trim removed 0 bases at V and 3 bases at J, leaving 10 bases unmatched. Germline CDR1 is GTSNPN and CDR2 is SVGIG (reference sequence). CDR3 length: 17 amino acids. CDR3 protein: CAWSVLGTGWPNQPQHF. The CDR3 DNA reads TGTGCCTGGAGTGTACTAGGGACAGGTTGGCCCAATCAGCCCCAGCATTTT.

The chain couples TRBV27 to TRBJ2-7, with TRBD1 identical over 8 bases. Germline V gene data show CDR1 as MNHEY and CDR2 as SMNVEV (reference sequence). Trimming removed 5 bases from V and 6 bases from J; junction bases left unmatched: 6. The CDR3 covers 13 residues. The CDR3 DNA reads TGTGCCAGCAGTGCCGGGACAGGATCCGAGCAGTACTTC. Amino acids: CASSAGTGSEQYF.

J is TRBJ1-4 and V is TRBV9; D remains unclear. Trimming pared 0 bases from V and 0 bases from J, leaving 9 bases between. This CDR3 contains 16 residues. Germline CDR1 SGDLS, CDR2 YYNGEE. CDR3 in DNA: TGTGCCAGCAGCGTAGCTGGCGGGGCAACTAATGAAAAACTGTTTTTT. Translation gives CASSVAGGATNEKLFF.

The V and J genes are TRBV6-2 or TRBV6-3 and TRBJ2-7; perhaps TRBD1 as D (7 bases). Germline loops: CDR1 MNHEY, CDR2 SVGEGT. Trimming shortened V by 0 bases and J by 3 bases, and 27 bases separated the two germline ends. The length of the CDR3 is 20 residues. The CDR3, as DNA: TGTGCCAGCAGTTACTCGACGACAGGGAGGTCGTATACAAATTACTACGAGCAGTACTTC. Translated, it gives CASSYSTTGRSYTNYYEQYF.

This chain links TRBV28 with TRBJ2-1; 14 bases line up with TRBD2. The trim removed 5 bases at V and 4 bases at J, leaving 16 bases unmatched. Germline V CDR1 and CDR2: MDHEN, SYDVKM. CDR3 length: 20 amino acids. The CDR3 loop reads CASSHPGLAGAPGGYNEQFF. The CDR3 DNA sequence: TGTGCCAGCAGTCATCCGGGACTAGCGGGAGCTCCGGGGGGGTACAATGAGCAGTTCTTC.

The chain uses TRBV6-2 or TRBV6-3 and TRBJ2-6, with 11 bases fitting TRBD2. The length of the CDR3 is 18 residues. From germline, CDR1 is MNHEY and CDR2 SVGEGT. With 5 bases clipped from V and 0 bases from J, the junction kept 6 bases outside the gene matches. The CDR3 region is CASSGRLAGFSGANVLTF. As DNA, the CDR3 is TGTGCCAGCAGTGGAAGACTAGCGGGGTTCTCTGGGGCCAACGTCCTGACTTTC.

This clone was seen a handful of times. In DNA, the CDR3 is TGTGCCAGCAGCTCCCCGCCGGGCGGGAAGAAGGGGCGGGAGACCCAGTACTTC. It specifies CASSSPPGGKKGRETQYF. This rearrangement joins TRBV5-6 to TRBJ2-5; TRBD2 might be the D (6 bases). The CDR3 totals 18 residues. Trimming cost V 3 bases and J 5 bases, with 26 bases left between them. Germline values: CDR1 SGHDT, CDR2 YYEEEE.

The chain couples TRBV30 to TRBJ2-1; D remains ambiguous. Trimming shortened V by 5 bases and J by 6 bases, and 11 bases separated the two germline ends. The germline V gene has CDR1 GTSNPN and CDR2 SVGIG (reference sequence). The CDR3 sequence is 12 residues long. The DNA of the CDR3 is TGTGCCTGGGGAGAACAGATCAATGAGCAGTTCTTC. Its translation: CAWGEQINEQFF.